This TCR beta chain originates from a study of cytomegalovirus exposure and HLA in healthy donors. As for the study in general: Inside one of the first data releases sat 85 million or so unique TCRs taken from HLA-typed donors. Notes on the study in general: Despite most TCR sequences being rare, some public TCRs occurred in many donors. The study dropped some indistinguishable V segments, TRBV6-2 and TRBV6-3 among them.

Per germline, CDR1 WSHSY and CDR2 SAAADI. With 6 bases removed from V and 5 bases from J, the gap between germline ends came to 11 bases. The CDR3 runs to 13 residues. PCR involved 60 Vbeta and 13 Jbeta primers. Assay: immunoSEQ multiplex PCR; the TCRdb copy retains only in-frame clones and omits some. The sample consists of 95,000 to 150,000 clones, 80% to 90% of them appearing once. Note on this clone: Its specificity is unknown.

The source material was PBMCs. V usage is TRBV10-2 and J usage is TRBJ2-1; no firm D call. The sequence was collected from a woman aged 25 to 39 in good health and CMV-seronegative. CDR3 in DNA: TGCGCCAGCAGCCTGGGCCCAGACAATGAGCAGTTCTTC. Translated: CASSLGPDNEQFF.